This T cell receptor (beta chain) was sequenced for a study of T cells after yellow fever vaccination. Study-level background: The authors prepared low-cell-number fractions using SMART-Seq v4 Ultra Low Input.

This clonotype was found a few times. The V gene lost 6 bases and the J gene lost 0 bases, with 12 bases spanning the gap. The germline V gene encodes CDR1 DFQATT and CDR2 SNEGSKA (reference sequence). The CDR3 spans 14 residues. MiXCR was run by TCRdb on the 5' RACE reads, yielding one entry per CDR3 protein. The table has some 390,000 distinct CDR3 sequences, about 6.2% seen once. This sequence joins TRBV20-1 and TRBJ1-5; TRBD1 is a possible D gene (6 bases). This TCR came from a man in his thirties or forties who received the YFV17D yellow fever vaccine. This specimen was PBMCs, taken 5 days after the yellow fever booster vaccination. The CDR3 coding sequence is TGCAGTGCCATTACGGACAGTAGCAATCAGCCCCAGCATTTT. Protein: CSAITDSSNQPQHF.